The clone carrying this TCR beta chain has only one observation. Its antigen is not identified. The record originates from a study of cytomegalovirus exposure and HLA in healthy donors. The PCR made use of 60 Vbeta and 13 Jbeta primers. The data were produced by immunoSEQ multiplex PCR, yet TCRdb's version contains in-frame clones alone and is incomplete. Among some 150,000 clones listed, about 80% were seen once. Whole-study findings and limits: A few CMV-associated chains proved CMV antigen-specific in vitro. More clonal expansion characterized HLA-associated TCR beta chains than equally common others in a later analysis. An analysis done earlier found most TCR beta V segments productive about 90% or about 30% of the time.

Sequencing was carried out using PBMCs. This TCR was sampled from a man aged 30 to 39 in good health and CMV-seronegative.

The CDR3 DNA reads TGTGCCAGCACCACCGGACAGGGATCGAGGGCAACTAATGAAAAACTGTTTTTT. Amino acid sequence: CASTTGQGSRATNEKLFF. V is TRBV28 and J is TRBJ1-4, with 8 bases lining up with TRBD1. The germline V gene encodes CDR1 MDHEN and CDR2 SYDVKM. The ends lost 7 bases at V and 0 bases at J; junction bases unmatched: 13. The CDR3 loop spans 18 amino acids.